Listed below are T cell receptor beta chains from one sample, sequenced in a study of blood T cell repertoires in COVID-19. Sequencing used immunoSEQ multiplex PCR; TCRdb keeps in-frame clones, though not all of them. Of 200,000 or so clones listed, 84% are singletons. The sequenced sample consisted of PBMCs or T cells enriched from blood (not recorded which). These receptor sequences come from a man aged 60 to 69 who had recovered from COVID-19. Each CDR3 is given with its conserved first and last residue.

V	CDR3
TRBV6-5	CASKRQGSNTEAFF
TRBV7-9	CASSAVMNTEAFF
TRBV15	CATSRVGTEGSYGYTF
TRBV18	CASSPPGTVYGYTF
TRBV27	CASSSRDRGLYRISPLHF
TRBV29-1	CSVLPGTGNYGYTF
TRBV19	CASSIGSGAPQPQHF
TRBV11-3	CASSFGSGGEENF
TRBV4-1	CASSQDRVWELFF
TRBV28	CASSPPGQGPYGYTF
TRBV3-1/TRBV3-2	CASSQVPGLLDTQYF
TRBV19	CASSIFGAGGTEAFF
TRBV27	CASSPGTGYAGELFF
TRBV30	CAWRWTENTEAFF
TRBV9	CASSVASDRVSTEAFF
TRBV5-8	CASSLAVRGGAFF
TRBV11-3	CASSRAAGGRYNEQFF
TRBV19	CASTGTGGQPQHF
TRBV18	CASSPGGSYNEQFF
TRBV4-3	CASSQDSGPGNNSPLHF
TRBV3-1/TRBV3-2	CASSQLSVHGYTF
TRBV2	CASSITGVSFEQYF
TRBV27	CASSTTGRTPLHF
TRBV4-1	CASSQEVGGNLGPEAFF
TRBV15	CATSRGSGQSTYEQYF
TRBV5-5	CASSSLGGEDTQYF
TRBV7-2	CASSAPSGQDTIYF
TRBV19	CASSTPPGEQYF
TRBV19	CASSMVGAYQPQHF
TRBV11-2	CASSATSGSYNEQFF
TRBV19	CASSIWGPQGNEKLFF
TRBV11-3	CASSPGDREETQYF
TRBV29-1	CSVGTGGGTEAFF
TRBV5-1	CASSLEPQGPGELFF
TRBV7-9	CASSDTGIYGYTF
TRBV5-5	CASSPDSLNTEAFF
TRBV5-1	CASSWTPDSNYGYTF
TRBV7-9	CASSLASGGTSGANVLTF
TRBV4-3	CASSPERGGADTQYF
TRBV19	CASSTPGQGFYGYTF
TRBV27	CASSIPGTGVYEQYF
TRBV2	CASTWDGGGTYGYTF
TRBV27	CASSLWTSGGNTGELFF
TRBV5-1	CASSFDRNTEAFF
TRBV5-1	CASSKGQGVNNEQFF
TRBV15	CATSRDGDQPQHF
TRBV28	CASRQGYGGELFF
TRBV6-5	CASRRLGRDDGYTF
TRBV18	CASSRSGTGNQPQHF
TRBV2	CASSVATDNSPLHF
TRBV27	CASSLAAGGLTNEQFF
TRBV11-2	CASSSSGGEETQYF
TRBV7-6	CASSAAHGGEQYF
TRBV6-2/TRBV6-3	CASSGEGGTQYF
TRBV4-1	CASSQLSHGEELGGQETQYF